The 8 T cell receptor beta chains below all came from one sample that was sequenced in a study of blood T cell repertoires in COVID-19. Profiled with immunoSEQ multiplex PCR; TCRdb holds only in-frame clones, not every one. The repertoire holds around 300,000 clones, with roughly nine tenths as singletons. Input material: PBMCs or T cells enriched from blood (not recorded which). These receptor sequences come from a woman younger than 35 who had recovered from COVID-19.

The J gene is TRBJ1-1, the V gene TRBV19; D unclear. Trimming took 7 bases from V and 1 from J, leaving 7 bases between them. The CDR3 is made up of 12 amino acids. CDR1 is LNHDA, CDR2 SQIVND, per germline (reference sequence). Written as DNA, the CDR3 is TGTGCCAGTAAGCGGCAGAACACTGAAGCTTTCTTT. It is translated as CASKRQNTEAFF.

The V call is TRBV7-6, the J call TRBJ1-6; the D gene is possibly TRBD1 (5 bases). The CDR3 extends over 15 amino acids. V lost 7 bases and J 7 bases, leaving 17 bases between the germline ends. The V gene's germline CDR1 is SGHVS and CDR2 FNYEAQ. The CDR3 loop reads CASTRRAGSNSPLHF. The CDR3, as DNA: TGTGCCAGCACCCGTCGGGCAGGGTCGAATTCACCCCTCCACTTT.

CDR3 in amino acids: CASSRAGGGETQYF. The DNA of the CDR3 is TGTGCCAGCAGCCGAGCAGGGGGAGGAGAGACCCAGTACTTC. The gene calls are TRBV14 and TRBJ2-5, with D tentatively TRBD1 (7 bases). Trimming left V 4 bases short and J 4 bases short, with 13 bases between. This CDR3 is 14 amino acids long. CDR1 is SGHDN and CDR2 is FVKESK in the germline V gene.

This clone has only one observation. The J gene is TRBJ2-6, the V gene TRBV19; 8 positions agree with TRBD1. With V trimmed by 6 bases and J by 1 base, 8 bases remained unmatched. This CDR3 spans 17 amino acids. CDR1 is LNHDA, CDR2 SQIVND, per germline (reference sequence). CDR3 region: CASRAGGTLSGANVLTF. The CDR3 bases are TGTGCCAGTAGGGCAGGGGGCACCCTTTCTGGGGCCAACGTCCTGACTTTC.

The chain couples TRBV15 to TRBJ1-2; no clear D gene. Trimming shortened V by 0 bases and J by 2 bases, and 10 bases separated the two germline ends. Per the germline V gene, CDR1 is LNHNV and CDR2 is YYDKDF (reference sequence). This CDR3 comprises 15 residues. The CDR3 loop reads CATSREMGLNYGYTF. CDR3 DNA: TGTGCCACCAGCAGAGAGATGGGCCTCAACTATGGCTACACCTTC.

The chain uses TRBV7-2 and TRBJ1-2, with TRBD1 matching over 10 bases. The CDR3 sequence is 15 residues long. V lost 5 bases to trimming and J lost 0 bases; unmatched junction nucleotides: 3. Per germline, CDR1 SGHTA and CDR2 FQGNSA. The CDR3 DNA follows: TGTGCCAGCAGCCGCGGACAGGGGGCTAACTATGGCTACACCTTC. Translating it yields CASSRGQGANYGYTF.

V and J are TRBV30 and TRBJ2-2; 7 positions agree with TRBD2. The CDR3 covers 14 residues. The V gene end was trimmed by 3 bases and the J gene end by 6 bases; junction bases not matched to a gene: 7. Germline CDR1 and CDR2: GTSNPN and SVGIG (reference sequence). CDR3 amino acids: CAWSAGLVAGELFF. As DNA, the CDR3 is TGTGCCTGGAGCGCCGGACTAGTCGCCGGGGAGCTGTTTTTT.

The chain couples TRBV11-3 to TRBJ1-4, with 12 positions matching TRBD1. The CDR3 length is 16 residues. The germline CDR1 and CDR2 sequences are SGHNT and YENEEA. The ends lost 3 bases at V and 7 bases at J; junction bases unmatched: 6. CDR3 coding DNA: TGTGCCAGCAGCTTCGGGACAGGGGGCTGGCGTGAAAAACTGTTTTTT. It codes for CASSFGTGGWREKLFF.